Listed here are 29 T cell receptor beta chains from one sample, sequenced in a study of shared clonotypes between healthy human individuals. Repertoires were generated with immunoSEQ multiplex PCR, while TCRdb's copy carries only in-frame clones and drops some. Of about 490,000 clones listed, 76% are singletons. The sequenced material came from PBMCs. These receptors all come from a woman aged 40-49 years in good health. Some clones in this sample may be carry-over from other donors' samples.

The chain is built from TRBV28 and TRBJ1-1; D is ambiguous. The germline V gene has CDR1 MDHEN and CDR2 SYDVKM. The CDR3 has 13 amino acids. Trimming cost V 1 base and J 2 bases, with 5 bases left between them. The CDR3 DNA follows: TGTGCCAGCAGTTTATACAAAAACACTGAAGCTTTCTTT. Its translation: CASSLYKNTEAFF.

The chain couples TRBV7-9 to TRBJ2-3; TRBD1 agrees at 7 bases. V gave up 5 bases and J gave up 1 base; unmatched junction bases: 3. The germline V gene has CDR1 SEHNR and CDR2 FQNEAQ (reference sequence). The CDR3 has 14 amino acids. CDR3 nucleotides: TGTGCCAGCAGCCCTGACAGGGGCACAGATACGCAGTATTTT. Translating it yields CASSPDRGTDTQYF.

This chain connects TRBV5-6 to TRBJ2-3; tentative D call: TRBD1 (6 bases). V lost 2 bases and J 5 bases, leaving 15 bases between the germline ends. In germline, CDR1 is SGHDT, CDR2 YYEEEE. This CDR3 region has 15 residues. As DNA, the CDR3 is TGTGCCAGCAGCTTCGGACAGTCCTCGGGAGATACGCAGTATTTT. It is translated as CASSFGQSSGDTQYF.

The chain has TRBV7-9 and TRBJ2-7; TRBD2 is a possible D gene (6 bases). V was cut by 7 bases and J by 2 bases, with 15 bases left in between. Germline CDR1 reads SEHNR; CDR2 reads FQNEAQ (reference sequence). The CDR3 consists of 14 residues. CDR3 residues: CASNPPGGAYEQYF. CDR3 sequence (DNA): TGTGCCAGCAACCCCCCGGGCGGGGCCTACGAGCAGTACTTC.

The V gene is TRBV28, the J gene TRBJ2-5; TRBD1 matches 7 bases. This CDR3 comprises 17 residues. Per germline, CDR1 MDHEN and CDR2 SYDVKM. After removal of 6 bases from V and 4 bases from J, the junction contained 17 bases not matched to a gene. The CDR3 sequence: CASRGGKARVGRETQYF. The CDR3 nucleotides are TGTGCCAGCAGAGGGGGCAAGGCGCGGGTAGGGCGAGAGACCCAGTACTTC.

This chain links TRBV19 with TRBJ2-7; 9 nucleotides agree with TRBD1. V was clipped by 5 bases and J by 6 bases; unmatched bases: 14. The CDR3 spans 16 residues. Germline V gene data show CDR1 as LNHDA and CDR2 as SQIVND (reference sequence). The CDR3: CASSPSWGGQGSEQYF. CDR3 DNA: TGTGCCAGTAGTCCCTCGTGGGGGGGACAGGGCTCCGAGCAGTACTTC.

In this sample, this clone turned up a few times. The rearrangement uses TRBV11-3 and TRBJ2-1, with 8 bases fitting TRBD1. V trimming: 3 bases; J trimming: 4 bases; junction bases outside the gene matches: 2. This CDR3 contains 14 residues. The germline V gene has CDR1 SGHNT and CDR2 YENEEA. CDR3 coding DNA: TGTGCCAGCAGCTTGGGACAGGTATACAATGAGCAGTTCTTC. As protein: CASSLGQVYNEQFF.

This sequence joins TRBV29-1 and TRBJ2-1; 10 bases are a match to TRBD2. The CDR3 loop spans 17 amino acids. J was trimmed by 4 bases and V by 4 bases; bases with no gene match: 13. Germline V gene sequence: CDR1 SQVTM, CDR2 ANQGSEA. This CDR3 is CSVAGTSDGSLYNEQFF. The CDR3 DNA follows: TGCAGCGTTGCCGGGACTAGCGATGGATCTTTATACAATGAGCAGTTCTTC.

As regards this clone: A far more abundant clone sits one base away, making this likely a read error. The V call is TRBV30, the J call TRBJ1-6; unclear D gene. The germline gives CDR1 GTSNPN, CDR2 SVGIG (reference sequence). Trimming removed 3 bases at V and 7 bases at J, with 10 bases between. The CDR3 sequence is 13 residues long. Written as DNA, the CDR3 is TGTGCCTGGAGGGGAAGAGGGAATTCACCCCTCCACTTT. Its translation is CAWRGRGNSPLHF.

This CDR3 reads CASRQGRPNTQYF. The CDR3 DNA follows: TGTGCCAGCAGACAGGGACGGCCAAATACGCAGTATTTT. This sequence joins TRBV28 and TRBJ2-3, with D possibly matching TRBD1 (6 bases). Germline CDR1 and CDR2: MDHEN and SYDVKM. This CDR3 is 13 amino acids long. V shed 6 bases and J shed 7 bases, with 14 bases lying between them.

This chain uses TRBV6-1 with TRBJ1-5; the D is unclear. The CDR3 is 15 amino acids. From germline, CDR1 is MNHNS and CDR2 SASEGT. Trimming took 2 bases from V and 5 from J, leaving 13 bases between them. CDR3 nucleotide sequence: TGTGCCAGCAGTGAAATGGAAGGCGCTTATCAGCCCCAGCATTTT. This sequence encodes CASSEMEGAYQPQHF.

This sequence joins TRBV5-4 and TRBJ2-3; weak D call: TRBD1 (6 bases). This CDR3 spans 18 amino acids. V lost 0 bases to trimming and J lost 4 bases, with 21 bases between them. CDR1 and CDR2 (germline): SGHNT, YYREEE (reference sequence). The CDR3 protein is CASSLGGTGPSDADTQYF. The CDR3 DNA reads TGTGCCAGCAGCTTGGGAGGTACAGGGCCATCTGATGCAGATACGCAGTATTTT.

This rearrangement joins TRBV6-4 to TRBJ1-3; D uncertain. The J call may not be correct, given that the DNA end is closer to TRBJ2-2. The CDR3 length is 15 residues. Germline V CDR1 and CDR2: MRHNA, SNTAGT. Here the CDR3 DNA reads TGTGCCAGCAGTGACTCTGGGGAGAACACCGGGGAGCTGTTTTTT. Protein product: CASSDSGENTGELFF.

This chain connects TRBV2 to TRBJ2-6; the D gene is possibly TRBD1 (5 bases). This CDR3 contains 16 residues. Trimming removed 5 bases from V and 0 bases from J, with 11 bases in between. Germline V gene data show CDR1 as SNHLY and CDR2 as FYNNEI. The CDR3 DNA reads as TGTGCCAGCAGTAAACACAGGAGCTCTGGGGCCAACGTCCTGACTTTC. Amino acid sequence: CASSKHRSSGANVLTF.

This rearrangement joins TRBV19 to TRBJ2-3, with TRBD1 as a possible D gene (5 bases). The germline V gene encodes CDR1 LNHDA and CDR2 SQIVND (reference sequence). The CDR3 length is 15 residues. Trimming removed 1 base from V and 4 bases from J, with 12 bases in between. CDR3 amino acids: CASSIVAGLPDTQYF. The CDR3 region has the DNA TGTGCCAGTAGTATAGTGGCAGGGTTGCCAGATACGCAGTATTTT.

The chain uses TRBV28 and TRBJ2-7; D might be TRBD1 (5 bases). The CDR3 extends over 14 amino acids. Trimming removed 4 bases at V and 3 bases at J, with 13 bases between. Germline CDR1 is MDHEN and CDR2 is SYDVKM. The CDR3: CASSSADRYYEQYF. The CDR3 DNA is TGTGCCAGCAGTTCCGCCGACAGATACTACGAGCAGTACTTC.

Worth noting for this clone: A much larger clonotype is one base distant, so this may be a read error. The V call is TRBV30, the J call TRBJ2-2, with 9 bases that match TRBD2. This CDR3 is 15 amino acids long. CDR1 is GTSNPN and CDR2 is SVGIG in the germline V gene (reference sequence). V trimming: 8 bases; J trimming: 7 bases; junction bases outside the gene matches: 14. The CDR3 DNA sequence: TGTGCCGGAGCTGGCGGGAGGGCCGGTATCGGGGAGCTGTTTTTT. The encoded protein is CAGAGGRAGIGELFF. Based on the CDR3 plus reference TRBV30 and TRBJ2-2, the full variable domain is SQTIHQWPATLVQPVGSPLSLECTVEGTSNPNLYWYRQAAGRGLQLLFYSVGIGQISSEVPQNLSASRPQDRQFILSSKKLLLSDSGFYLCAGAGGRAGIGELFFGEGSRLTVL.

The chain is built from TRBV7-6 and TRBJ2-7, with TRBD1 as a possible D gene (5 bases). In germline, CDR1 is SGHVS, CDR2 FNYEAQ. Trimming shortened V by 7 bases and J by 1 base, and 14 bases separated the two germline ends. The CDR3 loop spans 14 amino acids. In DNA, the CDR3 is TGTGCCAGCACCAAAGGGGCACCATCCTACGAGCAGTACTTC. Translation gives CASTKGAPSYEQYF.

The chain couples TRBV30 to TRBJ1-1; D unclear. Trimming pared 0 bases from V and 0 bases from J, leaving 8 bases between. Germline lookup yields CDR1 GTSNPN and CDR2 SVGIG (reference sequence). CDR3 length equals 14 residues. CDR3 bases: TGTGCCTGGAGTGTAGCGGGGATGAACACTGAAGCTTTCTTT. This sequence encodes CAWSVAGMNTEAFF.

Concerning this clone: The same CDR3 is also encoded by other DNA sequences in this sample. This sequence joins TRBV5-6 and TRBJ2-7; D possibly corresponds to TRBD2 (6 bases). CDR1 and CDR2 from the germline V gene are SGHDT and YYEEEE. V dropped 0 bases and J dropped 7 bases, with 11 bases sitting between them. The CDR3 runs to 13 residues. CDR3: CASSLGRVGEQYF. The CDR3 coding sequence is TGTGCCAGCAGCTTGGGGAGGGTTGGGGAGCAGTACTTC.

This clone appeared once. This rearrangement joins TRBV29-1 to TRBJ2-2; 10 bases fit TRBD2. Germline CDR1 is SQVTM and CDR2 is ANQGSEA. Losses at the gene ends were 1 base for V and 2 bases for J; bases not matched to a gene: 7. The CDR3 is 17 amino acids. CDR3 nucleotides: TGCAGCGTTGAAGCCGGGGTAGCGGGAGGAAACACCGGGGAGCTGTTTTTT. This sequence encodes CSVEAGVAGGNTGELFF.

This clone has only one observation. The rearrangement uses TRBV5-4 and TRBJ2-2; a weak D match, TRBD1 (5 bases). Trimming took off 3 bases at V and 3 bases at J, with 9 bases between the two ends. CDR3 length: 14 amino acids. CDR1 and CDR2 (germline): SGHNT, YYREEE (reference sequence). CDR3 sequence (DNA): TGTGCCAGCAGCTCGACAGACTACACCGGGGAGCTGTTTTTT. Translating gives CASSSTDYTGELFF.

The rearrangement uses TRBV21-1 and TRBJ1-2. TRBV21-1 is shown as a pseudogene. The CDR3 runs to 14 residues. As DNA, the CDR3 is TGTGCCAGCCTCCTAGCGGAAGGATTGTTTGGCTACACCTTC. This codes for CASLLAEGLFGYTF.

This clone was recorded many times. The rearrangement uses TRBV19 and TRBJ2-3, with a tentative D call TRBD2 (6 bases). With 5 bases removed from V and 4 bases from J, the gap between germline ends came to 13 bases. The CDR3 runs 14 residues. Germline loops: CDR1 LNHDA, CDR2 SQIVND (reference sequence). This chain's CDR3 is CASSLRGEADTQYF. The DNA for the CDR3 is TGTGCCAGTAGTTTGCGAGGGGAGGCAGATACGCAGTATTTT.

V is TRBV4-2 and J is TRBJ2-3; TRBD2 matches 8 bases. Unmatched junction bases numbered 5, after V lost 1 base and J lost 2 bases. CDR1 and CDR2 (germline): LGHNA, YNFKEQ. This CDR3 contains 16 residues. The DNA for the CDR3 is TGTGCCAGCAGCCAAGTGGCGGGAGGCCCCACAGATACGCAGTATTTT. As protein: CASSQVAGGPTDTQYF.

This chain connects TRBV30 to TRBJ2-7, with 7 bases matching TRBD1. CDR1 GTSNPN and CDR2 SVGIG come from the germline V gene (reference sequence). The CDR3 has 14 amino acids. J lost 1 base, V lost 0 bases, and 3 bases had no gene match. The DNA for the CDR3 is TGTGCCTGGAGTGTAGGCAGGGGGTCCTACGAGCAGTACTTC. It translates to CAWSVGRGSYEQYF.

V is TRBV7-9 and J is TRBJ2-2; D gene ambiguous. CDR3 length: 16 amino acids. Between the trimmed V and J ends, which lost 1 base and 3 bases, there was a span of 12 bases. Germline CDR1 SEHNR, CDR2 FQNEAQ (reference sequence). The CDR3 sequence: CASSLGSMGYTGELFF. In DNA, the CDR3 is TGTGCCAGCAGCTTAGGGAGTATGGGATACACCGGGGAGCTGTTTTTT.

This clone has a handful of counts. The rearrangement links TRBV4-2 to TRBJ2-7, with D possibly being TRBD1 (5 bases). The V and J ends lost 0 bases and 0 bases respectively, with 9 bases between them. CDR1 is LGHNA, CDR2 YNFKEQ, per germline. The CDR3 consists of 15 residues. CDR3 in DNA: TGTGCCAGCAGCCAAGACATAGGGGCCTCCTACGAGCAGTACTTC. Translated, it gives CASSQDIGASYEQYF.

Only one count was recorded for this clone. This chain joins TRBV7-2 and TRBJ2-4; 8 nucleotides match TRBD2. Germline V gives CDR1 SGHTA, CDR2 FQGNSA. V lost 6 bases and J lost 0; bases outside the gene matches: 7. The CDR3 loop spans 16 amino acids. Here the CDR3 reads CASRSPSGRAKNIQYF. DNA for the CDR3: TGTGCCAGCAGGTCTCCCAGCGGGAGAGCCAAAAACATTCAGTACTTC.